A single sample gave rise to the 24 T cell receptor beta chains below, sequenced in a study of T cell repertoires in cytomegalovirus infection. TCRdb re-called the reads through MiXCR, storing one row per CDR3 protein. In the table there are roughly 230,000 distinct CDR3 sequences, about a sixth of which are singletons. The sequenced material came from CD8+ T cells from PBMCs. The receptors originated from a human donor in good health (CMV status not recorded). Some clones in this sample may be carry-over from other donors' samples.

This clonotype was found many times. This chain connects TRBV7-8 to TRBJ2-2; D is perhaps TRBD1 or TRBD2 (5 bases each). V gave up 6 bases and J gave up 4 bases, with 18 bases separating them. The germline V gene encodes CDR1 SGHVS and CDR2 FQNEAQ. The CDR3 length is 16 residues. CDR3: CASSRTGARSTGELFF. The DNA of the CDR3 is TGTGCCAGCAGTCGGACCGGGGCTAGGAGCACCGGGGAGCTGTTTTTT.

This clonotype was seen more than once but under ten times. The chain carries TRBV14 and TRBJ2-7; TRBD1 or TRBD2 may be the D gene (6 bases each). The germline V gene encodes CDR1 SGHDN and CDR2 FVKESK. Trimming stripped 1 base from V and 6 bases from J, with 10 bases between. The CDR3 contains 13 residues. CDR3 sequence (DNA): TGTGCCAGCAGCCAAGGGGGGGCAGCCGAGCAGTACTTC. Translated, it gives CASSQGGAAEQYF.

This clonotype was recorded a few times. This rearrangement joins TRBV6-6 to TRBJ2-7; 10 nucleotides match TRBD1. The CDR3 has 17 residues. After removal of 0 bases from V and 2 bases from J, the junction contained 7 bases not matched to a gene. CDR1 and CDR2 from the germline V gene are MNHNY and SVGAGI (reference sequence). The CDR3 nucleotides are TGTGCCAGCAGTTACTCACCTGGGACAGGGGTTCCCTACGAGCAGTACTTC. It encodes CASSYSPGTGVPYEQYF.

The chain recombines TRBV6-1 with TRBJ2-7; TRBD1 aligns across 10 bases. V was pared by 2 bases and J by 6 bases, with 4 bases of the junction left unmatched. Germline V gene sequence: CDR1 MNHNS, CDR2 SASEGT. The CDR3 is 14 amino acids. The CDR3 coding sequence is TGTGCCAGCAGTGAATGGGACAGGGGTAGCGAGCAGTACTTC. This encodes CASSEWDRGSEQYF.

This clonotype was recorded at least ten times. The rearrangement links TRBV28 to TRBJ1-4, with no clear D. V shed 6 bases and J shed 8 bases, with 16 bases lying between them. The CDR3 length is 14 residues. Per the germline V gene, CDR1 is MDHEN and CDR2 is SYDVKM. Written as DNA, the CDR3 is TGTGCCAGCAGCCCCACGCGAGGTAAAGAAAAACTGTTTTTT. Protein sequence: CASSPTRGKEKLFF.

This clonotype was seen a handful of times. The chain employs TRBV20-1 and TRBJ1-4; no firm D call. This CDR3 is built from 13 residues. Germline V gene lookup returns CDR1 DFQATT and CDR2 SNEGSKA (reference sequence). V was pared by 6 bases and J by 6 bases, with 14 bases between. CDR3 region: CSAPRAGYEKLFF. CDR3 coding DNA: TGCAGTGCCCCAAGAGCGGGCTATGAAAAACTGTTTTTT.

The CDR3: CSASRQQGDNSPLHF. CDR3 nucleotides: TGCAGTGCTAGCCGTCAACAGGGGGATAATTCACCCCTCCACTTT. The chain has TRBV20-1 and TRBJ1-6; 8 nucleotides line up with TRBD1. Looked up from germline, CDR1 is DFQATT and CDR2 is SNEGSKA (reference sequence). There are 15 residues in the CDR3. V gave up 3 bases and J gave up 5 bases; unmatched junction bases: 6.

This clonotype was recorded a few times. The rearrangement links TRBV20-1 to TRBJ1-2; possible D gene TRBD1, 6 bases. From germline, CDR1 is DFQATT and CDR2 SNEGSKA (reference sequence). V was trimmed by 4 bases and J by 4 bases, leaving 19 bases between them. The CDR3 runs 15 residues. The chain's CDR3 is CSATPPGHGSYGYTF. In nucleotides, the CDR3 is TGCAGTGCTACACCTCCGGGACACGGCTCCTATGGCTACACCTTC.

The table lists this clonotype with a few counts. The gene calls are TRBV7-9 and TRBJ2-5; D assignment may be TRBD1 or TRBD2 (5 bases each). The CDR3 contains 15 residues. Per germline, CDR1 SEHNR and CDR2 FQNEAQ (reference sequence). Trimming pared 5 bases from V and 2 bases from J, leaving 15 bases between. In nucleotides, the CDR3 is TGTGCCAGCAGCGTGCCGTCGGGGCCACAAGAGACCCAGTACTTC. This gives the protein CASSVPSGPQETQYF.

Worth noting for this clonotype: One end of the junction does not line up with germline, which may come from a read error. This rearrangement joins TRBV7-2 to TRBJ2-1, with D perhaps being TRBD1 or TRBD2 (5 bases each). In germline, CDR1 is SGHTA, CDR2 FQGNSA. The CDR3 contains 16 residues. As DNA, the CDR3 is TGTGCTAGCAGCCCCACCGGCCGGGACCTTCACATTGAGCAGTTCTTC. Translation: CASSPTGRDLHIEQFF.

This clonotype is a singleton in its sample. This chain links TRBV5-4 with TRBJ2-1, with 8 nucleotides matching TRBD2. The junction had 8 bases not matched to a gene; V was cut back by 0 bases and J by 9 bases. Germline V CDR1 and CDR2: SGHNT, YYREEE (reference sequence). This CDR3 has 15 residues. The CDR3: CASSLEAGEAGEQFF. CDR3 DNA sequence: TGTGCCAGCAGCTTGGAAGCGGGGGAGGCGGGTGAGCAGTTCTTC.

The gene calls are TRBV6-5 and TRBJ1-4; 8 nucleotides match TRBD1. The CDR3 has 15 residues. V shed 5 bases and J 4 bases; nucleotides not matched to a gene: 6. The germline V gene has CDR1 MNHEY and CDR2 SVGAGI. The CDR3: CASSPRDRFNEKLFF. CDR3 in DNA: TGTGCCAGCAGTCCCCGGGACAGGTTTAATGAAAAACTGTTTTTT.

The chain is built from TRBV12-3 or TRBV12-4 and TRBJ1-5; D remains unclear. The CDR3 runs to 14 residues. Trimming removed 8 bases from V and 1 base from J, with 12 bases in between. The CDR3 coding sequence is TGTGCCAGCTCTCTATATGGGAGCAATCAGCCCCAGCATTTT. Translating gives CASSLYGSNQPQHF.

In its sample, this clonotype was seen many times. The CDR3 loop reads CAKIQGNEQFF. The DNA for the CDR3 is TGTGCCAAGATACAGGGAAATGAGCAGTTCTTC. V is TRBV7-2 and J is TRBJ2-1; D perhaps matches TRBD1 (6 bases). The CDR3 is 11 residues long. Germline CDR1 reads SGHTA; CDR2 reads FQGNSA. Trimming stripped 10 bases from V and 7 bases from J, with 11 bases between.

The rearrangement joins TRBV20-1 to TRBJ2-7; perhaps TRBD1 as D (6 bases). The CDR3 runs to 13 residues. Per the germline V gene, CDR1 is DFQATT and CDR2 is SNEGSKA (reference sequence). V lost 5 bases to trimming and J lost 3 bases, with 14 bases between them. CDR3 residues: CSADPQGRYEQYF. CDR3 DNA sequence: TGCAGTGCTGACCCCCAGGGGCGCTACGAGCAGTACTTC.

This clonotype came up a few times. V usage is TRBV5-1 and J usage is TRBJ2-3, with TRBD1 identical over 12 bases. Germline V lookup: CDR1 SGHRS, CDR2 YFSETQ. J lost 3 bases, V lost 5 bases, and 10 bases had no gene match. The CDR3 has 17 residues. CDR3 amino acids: CASSMTGGQGATDTQYF. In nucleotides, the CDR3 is TGCGCCAGCAGTATGACGGGGGGACAGGGGGCAACAGATACGCAGTATTTT.

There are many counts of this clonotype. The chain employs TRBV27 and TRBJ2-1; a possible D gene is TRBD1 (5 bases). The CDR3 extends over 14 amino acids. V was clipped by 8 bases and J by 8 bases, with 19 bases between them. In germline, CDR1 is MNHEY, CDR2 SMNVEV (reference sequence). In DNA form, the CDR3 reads TGTGCCAGCGGCAAACAACAGGTTCGGGATGAGCAGTTCTTC. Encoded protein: CASGKQQVRDEQFF.

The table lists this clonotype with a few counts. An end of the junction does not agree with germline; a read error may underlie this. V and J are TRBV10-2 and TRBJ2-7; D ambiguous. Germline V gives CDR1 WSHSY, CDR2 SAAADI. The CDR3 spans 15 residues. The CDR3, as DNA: TGCGCCACCAGTGTGGTAGGGTCGCGCTCCTACGAGCAGTACTTC. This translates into CATSVVGSRSYEQYF.

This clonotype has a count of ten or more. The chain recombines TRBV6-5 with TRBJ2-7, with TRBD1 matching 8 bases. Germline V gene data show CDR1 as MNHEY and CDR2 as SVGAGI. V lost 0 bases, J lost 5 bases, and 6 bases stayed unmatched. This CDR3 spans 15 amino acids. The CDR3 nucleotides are TGTGCCAGCAGTTACTCTAGGACAGGGATTAACGAGCAGTACTTC. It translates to CASSYSRTGINEQYF.

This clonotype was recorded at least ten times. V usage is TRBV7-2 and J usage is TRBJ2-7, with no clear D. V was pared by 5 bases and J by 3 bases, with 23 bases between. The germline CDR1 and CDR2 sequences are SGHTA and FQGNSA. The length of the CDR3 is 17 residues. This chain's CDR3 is CASSPVIRTGAFYEQYF. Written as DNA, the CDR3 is TGTGCCAGCAGCCCCGTGATACGGACCGGTGCGTTCTACGAGCAGTACTTC.

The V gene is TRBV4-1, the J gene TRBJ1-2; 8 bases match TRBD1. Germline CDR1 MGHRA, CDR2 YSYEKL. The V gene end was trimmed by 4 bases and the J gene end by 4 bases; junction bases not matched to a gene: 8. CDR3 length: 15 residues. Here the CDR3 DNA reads TGCGCCAGCAGCCCTTCGGACAGGGAGATCTATGGCTACACCTTC. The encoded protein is CASSPSDREIYGYTF.

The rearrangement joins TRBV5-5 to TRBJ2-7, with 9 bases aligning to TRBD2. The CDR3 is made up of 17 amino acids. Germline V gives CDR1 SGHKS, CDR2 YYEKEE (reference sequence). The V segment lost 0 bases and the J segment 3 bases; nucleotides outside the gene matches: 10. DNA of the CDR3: TGTGCCAGCAGCTTGGAGGATGCGGGGGGGTCGCGCTACGAGCAGTACTTC. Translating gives CASSLEDAGGSRYEQYF.

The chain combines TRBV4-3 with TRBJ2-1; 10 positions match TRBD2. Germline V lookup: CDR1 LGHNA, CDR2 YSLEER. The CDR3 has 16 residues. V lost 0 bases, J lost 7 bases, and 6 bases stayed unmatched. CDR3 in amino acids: CASSQDSSGGANEQFF. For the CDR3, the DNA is TGCGCCAGCAGCCAAGATTCCAGCGGGGGGGCAAATGAGCAGTTCTTC.

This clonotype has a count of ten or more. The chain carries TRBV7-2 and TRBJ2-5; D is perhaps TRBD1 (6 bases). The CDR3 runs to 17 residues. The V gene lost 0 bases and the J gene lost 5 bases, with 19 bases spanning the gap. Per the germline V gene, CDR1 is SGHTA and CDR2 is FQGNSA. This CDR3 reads CASSLALRQVGEETQYF. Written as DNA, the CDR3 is TGTGCCAGCAGCTTAGCGCTAAGACAGGTGGGGGAGGAGACCCAGTACTTC.